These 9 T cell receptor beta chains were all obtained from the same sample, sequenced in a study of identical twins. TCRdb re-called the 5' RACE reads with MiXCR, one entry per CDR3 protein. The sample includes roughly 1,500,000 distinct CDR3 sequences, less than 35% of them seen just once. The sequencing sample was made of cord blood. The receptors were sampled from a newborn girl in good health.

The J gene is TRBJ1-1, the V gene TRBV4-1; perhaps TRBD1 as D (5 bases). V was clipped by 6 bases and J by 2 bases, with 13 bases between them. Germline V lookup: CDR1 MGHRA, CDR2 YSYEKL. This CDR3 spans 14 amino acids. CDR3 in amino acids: CASRPWDGNTEAFF. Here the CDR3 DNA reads TGCGCCAGCAGACCCTGGGACGGAAACACTGAAGCTTTCTTT.

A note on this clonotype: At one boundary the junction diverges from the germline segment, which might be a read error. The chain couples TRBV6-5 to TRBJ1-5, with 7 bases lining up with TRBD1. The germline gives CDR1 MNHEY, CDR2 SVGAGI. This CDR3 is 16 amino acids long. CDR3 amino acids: CASRPLRQGRNQPQHF. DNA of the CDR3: TGTGCCAGCAGACCCCTCCGACAGGGCCGAAATCAGCCTCAGCATTTT.

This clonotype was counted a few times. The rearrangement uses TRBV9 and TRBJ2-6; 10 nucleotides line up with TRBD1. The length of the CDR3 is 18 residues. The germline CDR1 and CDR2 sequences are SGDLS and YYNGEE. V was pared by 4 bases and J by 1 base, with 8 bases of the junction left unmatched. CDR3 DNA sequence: TGTGCCAGCAGCCCAGAGACAGGGGGCGCTTCTGGGGCCAACGTCCTGACTTTC. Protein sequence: CASSPETGGASGANVLTF.

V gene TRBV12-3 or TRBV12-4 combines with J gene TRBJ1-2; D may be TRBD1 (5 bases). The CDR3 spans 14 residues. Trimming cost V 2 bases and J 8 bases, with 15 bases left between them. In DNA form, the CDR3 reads TGTGCCAGCAGTTTAACCAATCCGACAGACGGCTACACCTTC. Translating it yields CASSLTNPTDGYTF.

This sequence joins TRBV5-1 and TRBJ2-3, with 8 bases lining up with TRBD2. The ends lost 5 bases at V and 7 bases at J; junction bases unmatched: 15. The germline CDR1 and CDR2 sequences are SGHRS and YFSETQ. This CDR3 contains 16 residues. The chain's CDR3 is CASSDTGLARPNTQYF. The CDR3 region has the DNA TGCGCCAGCAGTGATACCGGACTAGCCCGCCCTAATACGCAGTATTTT.

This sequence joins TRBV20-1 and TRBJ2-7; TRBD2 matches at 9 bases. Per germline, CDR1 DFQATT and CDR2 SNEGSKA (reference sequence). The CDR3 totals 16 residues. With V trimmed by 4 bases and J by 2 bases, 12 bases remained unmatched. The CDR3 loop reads CSANSWGGRGPYEQYF. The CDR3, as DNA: TGCAGTGCTAATAGCTGGGGCGGGAGGGGACCCTACGAGCAGTACTTC.

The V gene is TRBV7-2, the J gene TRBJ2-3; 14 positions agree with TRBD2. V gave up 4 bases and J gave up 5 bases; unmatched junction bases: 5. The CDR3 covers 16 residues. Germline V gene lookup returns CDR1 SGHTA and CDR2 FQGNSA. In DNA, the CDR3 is TGTGCCAGCAGCTCGTCGACTAGCGGGAGGGTAGATACGCAGTATTTT. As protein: CASSSSTSGRVDTQYF.

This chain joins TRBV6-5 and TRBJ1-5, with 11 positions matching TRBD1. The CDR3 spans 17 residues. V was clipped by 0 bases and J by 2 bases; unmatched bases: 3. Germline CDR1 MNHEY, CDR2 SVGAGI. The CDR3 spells CASSYSGQGGGNQPQHF. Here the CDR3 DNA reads TGTGCCAGCAGTTACTCGGGACAGGGGGGTGGCAATCAGCCCCAGCATTTT.

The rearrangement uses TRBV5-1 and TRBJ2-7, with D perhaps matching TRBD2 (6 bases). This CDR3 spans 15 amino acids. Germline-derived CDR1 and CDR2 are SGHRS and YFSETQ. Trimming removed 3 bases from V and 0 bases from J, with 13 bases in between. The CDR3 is CASSSGVRSSYEQYF. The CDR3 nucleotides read TGCGCCAGCAGCTCGGGGGTCCGCTCCTCCTACGAGCAGTACTTC.